This TCR beta chain stems from a study of multiple sclerosis patients with progressive multifocal leukoencephalopathy. Findings of the study overall: At PML onset, no shared TRBV or TRBJ gene usage was seen. PML-onset expanded TRB clones were detectable before and during natalizumab therapy.

On this clone itself: No antigen is known for it.

As to time point: approximately 12 months of natalizumab therapy. Controls were natalizumab-treated multiple sclerosis patients who did not develop PML, sampled longitudinally. Here immunoSEQ multiplex PCR was the method, and the copy in TCRdb shows in-frame clones only, minus some. The table shows about 30,000 clones, with nearly 90% occurring only once. V gave up 8 bases and J gave up 4 bases, with 21 bases separating them. The CDR3 has 15 residues. The germline CDR1 and CDR2 sequences are SNHLY and FYNNEI. This sample comprised PBMCs, obtained from a patient treated with natalizumab. This chain connects TRBV2 to TRBJ2-7; tentatively, D is TRBD1 or TRBD2 (5 bases each). The source is a human donor with multiple sclerosis. This chain's CDR3 is CASRYRAGAGYEQYF. Here the CDR3 DNA reads TGTGCCAGCCGGTACCGAGCCGGGGCGGGTTACGAGCAGTACTTC.